The 5 T cell receptor beta chains given below trace back to one sample, sequenced in a study of CD8+ T cells in alopecia areata. The sample's treatment: oral pan-JAK inhibitor, 5-10 mg twice daily. Isolated RNA was reverse transcribed into cDNA used as the sequencing template. TCRdb keeps only in-frame clones here, not all; method: immunoSEQ multiplex PCR. Among 150,000 to 200,000 clones listed, 64% were seen once. This specimen consisted of CD4+ T cells sorted from blood, obtained between weeks 49 and 50, from a patient treated with tofacitinib. The receptor set was obtained from a human donor with alopecia areata.

The rearrangement uses TRBV9 and TRBJ1-2; the match to TRBD1 covers 8 bases. The CDR3 runs 13 residues. V shed 3 bases and J 6 bases; nucleotides not matched to a gene: 4. CDR1 SGDLS and CDR2 YYNGEE come from the germline V gene. In DNA form, the CDR3 reads TGTGCCAGCAGCGCGGACAGGGCCCATGGCTACACCTTC. It encodes CASSADRAHGYTF.

CDR3: CASSVGANEKLFF. The CDR3 region has the DNA TGTGCCAGCAGCGTTGGAGCTAATGAAAAACTGTTTTTT. The chain employs TRBV7-7 and TRBJ1-4, with D unresolved. The CDR3 is made up of 13 amino acids. V was pared by 5 bases and J by 3 bases, with 7 bases between. Looked up from germline, CDR1 is SSHAT and CDR2 is FNYEAQ (reference sequence).

The chain has TRBV6-1 and TRBJ1-1; TRBD1 matches 8 bases. The germline gives CDR1 MNHNS, CDR2 SASEGT. Unmatched junction bases numbered 7, after V lost 5 bases and J lost 2 bases. The CDR3 extends over 15 amino acids. The CDR3 region is CASSSRQGLNTEAFF. The CDR3 nucleotides read TGTGCCAGCAGTTCACGACAGGGGCTAAACACTGAAGCTTTCTTT.

The chain is built from TRBV5-1 and TRBJ2-3; 10 positions match TRBD2. V shed 0 bases, J shed 7 bases, and the junction held 5 bases outside the gene matches. This CDR3 has 15 residues. In germline, CDR1 is SGHRS, CDR2 YFSETQ. The CDR3 nucleotides read TGCGCCAGCAGCTTGGAGGCTAGCGGGGGAAATACGCAGTATTTT. This encodes CASSLEASGGNTQYF.

This clone was observed a handful of times. At one end the junction does not follow the germline gene, possibly because of a read error. The gene calls are TRBV5-1 and TRBJ2-5; tentatively, D is TRBD2 (6 bases). This CDR3 comprises 13 residues. CDR1 SGHRS and CDR2 YFSETQ come from the germline V gene. CDR3 residues: CASTRGFEETQYF. The CDR3 coding sequence is TGTGCCAGCACCCGGGGGTTCGAAGAGACCCAGTACTTC.